This T cell receptor beta chain was sequenced during a study of shared clonotypes between healthy human individuals. Germline V CDR1 and CDR2: MDHEN, SYDVKM. The J segment lost 4 bases and the V segment lost 8 bases, leaving 7 bases of the junction unmatched. The CDR3 sequence is 14 residues long. Comment on this clone: Its antigen remains unknown.

Here immunoSEQ multiplex PCR was the method, and the copy in TCRdb shows in-frame clones only, minus some. The sample has 2.5 million or so clones, roughly nine tenths seen once; the top ten hold about 0.13%. Study-wide points: Shared clonotypes: approximately 5.3% naive CD4, around 3.5% naive CD8, under 2.5% memory CD4, 0.35% to 0.5% memory CD8.

This receptor was obtained from a man between 18 and 29 years old in good health. The chain combines TRBV28 with TRBJ2-1; TRBD1 aligns across 8 bases. Sample: naive CD4+ T cells sorted from blood. The subset denotes: CD45RA+ positively selected. The CDR3 loop is CASDPGGRYNEQFF. CDR3 nucleotides: TGTGCCAGCGACCCAGGGGGCCGTTACAATGAGCAGTTCTTC.